The rows below give T cell receptor beta chains drawn from one sample of a study of blood T cell repertoires in COVID-19. Assay: immunoSEQ multiplex PCR; the TCRdb copy retains only in-frame clones and omits some. The sample holds around 170,000 clones, 84% seen once. Input material: peripheral blood. The receptor set was obtained from a man under 40 with active or convalescent COVID-19. Each CDR3 is given without its conserved first and last residue. Only some rows state a clone size, as once, few, many or a class for expanded clones.

j_gene,abundance,v_gene,CDR3aa
TRBJ1-1,few,TRBV24-1,ATSDTNTEAF
TRBJ1-6,-,TRBV29-1,SVWTEGSPLH
TRBJ1-2,-,TRBV7-9,ASSLGQDPSYGYT
TRBJ1-5,-,TRBV19,ASRWGDGDSNQPQH
TRBJ1-3,-,TRBV9,ASSPGRGRVSSGNTIY
TRBJ2-2,once,TRBV3-1/TRBV3-2,ASRRNGGSELF
TRBJ2-2,-,TRBV6-4,ASSEQGQAGELF
TRBJ2-3,-,TRBV5-1,ASSVQSSETDTQY
TRBJ2-7,few,TRBV2,ASSYLGAHEQY
TRBJ1-4,-,TRBV7-9,ASSRQGSATNEKLF
TRBJ1-4,once,TRBV19,ASSIRGQINEKLF
TRBJ1-2,few,TRBV10-2,ASSESAAGGET
TRBJ2-7,-,TRBV7-2,ASSLLGTKGYEQY
TRBJ2-7,once,TRBV6-5,ASIGAGGYEQY
TRBJ2-7,-,TRBV23-1,ASSPPLTGTYEQY
TRBJ2-5,few,TRBV6-5,ASSYSDRDETQY